Presented here are 11 T cell receptor beta chains from one specimen sequenced in a study of blood T cell repertoires in COVID-19. Method: immunoSEQ multiplex PCR; TCRdb's copy keeps in-frame clones and lacks some. The sample contains a few hundred thousand clones, roughly 80% of which appear only once. Sequencing was performed on PBMCs or T cells enriched from blood (not recorded which). The receptors were sampled from a man aged 35 to 55 who had been exposed to COVID-19.

This clone was counted a single time. The V call is TRBV2, the J call TRBJ1-1; D remains ambiguous. The CDR3 is 12 amino acids. The germline CDR1 and CDR2 sequences are SNHLY and FYNNEI. V was trimmed by 4 bases and J by 5 bases, leaving 8 bases between them. The CDR3 sequence: CASSARVTEAFF. CDR3 nucleotide sequence: TGTGCCAGCAGTGCTCGGGTTACTGAAGCTTTCTTT.

V and J are TRBV27 and TRBJ2-3; 11 bases line up with TRBD1. Losses at the gene ends were 5 bases for V and 9 bases for J; bases not matched to a gene: 7. The CDR3 runs to 14 residues. CDR1 is MNHEY and CDR2 is SMNVEV in the germline V gene (reference sequence). This CDR3 is CASSLTGTGGTQYF. CDR3 sequence (DNA): TGTGCCAGCAGTCTAACCGGGACAGGGGGGACGCAGTATTTT.

The chain uses TRBV3-1 (or the pseudogene TRBV3-2) and TRBJ1-3, with D possibly TRBD1 on 5 matching bases. Trimming stripped 6 bases from V and 2 bases from J, with 8 bases between. Germline V gene sequence: CDR1 LGHDT, CDR2 YNNKEL (reference sequence). This CDR3 has 13 residues. CDR3 in amino acids: CASRGGPGNTIYF. The CDR3 coding sequence is TGTGCCAGCAGGGGGGGACCTGGAAACACCATATATTTT.

The chain recombines TRBV7-2 with TRBJ1-5, with D uncertain. CDR1 and CDR2 from the germline V gene are SGHTA and FQGNSA. The ends were cut back, 4 bases at V and 5 bases at J, with 9 bases in the middle. This CDR3 comprises 13 residues. The DNA of the CDR3 is TGTGCCAGCAGCTGGATAGAGGATCAGCCCCAGCATTTT. It specifies CASSWIEDQPQHF.

V and J are TRBV28 and TRBJ1-1; no firm D call. Germline CDR1 is MDHEN and CDR2 is SYDVKM. V was trimmed by 1 base and J by 8 bases, leaving 8 bases between them. This CDR3 is 12 amino acids long. The CDR3 DNA reads TGTGCCAGCAGTTTATTAGCCAAAGAAGCTTTCTTT. Protein: CASSLLAKEAFF.

The chain recombines TRBV7-8 with TRBJ2-1, with a tentative D call TRBD1 (5 bases). The CDR3 length is 15 residues. From germline, CDR1 is SGHVS and CDR2 FQNEAQ. With 1 base removed from V and 0 bases from J, the gap between germline ends came to 7 bases. CDR3 residues: CASSLGQISYNEQFF. As DNA, the CDR3 is TGTGCCAGCAGCTTAGGACAGATCTCCTACAATGAGCAGTTCTTC.

This chain uses TRBV5-1 with TRBJ2-3, with 8 bases aligning to TRBD1. J was trimmed by 2 bases and V by 0 bases; bases with no gene match: 5. In germline, CDR1 is SGHRS, CDR2 YFSETQ. This CDR3 has 16 residues. In DNA form, the CDR3 reads TGCGCCAGCAGCTTGGATGGACAGGGTCTCACAGATACGCAGTATTTT. Translated: CASSLDGQGLTDTQYF.

This clone showed up just a few times. This chain links TRBV7-9 with TRBJ2-7; 11 bases align to TRBD2. V was pared by 4 bases and J by 1 base, with 6 bases of the junction left unmatched. The CDR3 totals 16 residues. Germline assignment: CDR1 SEHNR and CDR2 FQNEAQ (reference sequence). The CDR3 DNA follows: TGTGCCAGCAGCTCGTGGGGGACTAGCGGATCCTACGAGCAGTACTTC. Residues: CASSSWGTSGSYEQYF.

This clone was detected once. The J gene is TRBJ2-1, the V gene TRBV24-1; D is perhaps TRBD1 (6 bases). The CDR3 covers 13 residues. Germline assignment: CDR1 KGHDR and CDR2 SFDVKD. V lost 5 bases and J 7 bases, leaving 11 bases between the germline ends. CDR3 DNA sequence: TGTGCCACCAGTGGGACAGTGGTAAATGAGCAGTTCTTC. It translates to CATSGTVVNEQFF.

The chain links TRBV5-1 to TRBJ1-1; maybe TRBD1 (5 bases). Per the germline V gene, CDR1 is SGHRS and CDR2 is YFSETQ. CDR3 length: 16 amino acids. Trimming took off 3 bases at V and 0 bases at J, with 15 bases between the two ends. DNA for the CDR3: TGCGCCAGCAGCTATGCGGGACTTTTGATGAACACTGAAGCTTTCTTT. Encoded protein: CASSYAGLLMNTEAFF.

This clone was detected a few times. The rearrangement joins TRBV2 to TRBJ2-2; D perhaps matches TRBD2 (6 bases). The CDR3 totals 16 residues. The V gene's germline CDR1 is SNHLY and CDR2 FYNNEI. Trimming took off 3 bases at V and 2 bases at J, with 13 bases between the two ends. In DNA, the CDR3 is TGTGCCAGCAGTGAGTTCGGGGACTTCAACACCGGGGAGCTGTTTTTT. Amino acid sequence: CASSEFGDFNTGELFF.